This is a list of T cell receptor beta chains from one sample in a study of blood T cell repertoires in COVID-19. Clones were sequenced by immunoSEQ multiplex PCR, and TCRdb holds only the in-frame ones, with some missing. The profile shows about 35,000 clones, approximately 88% of them singletons. Input material: peripheral blood. These receptors all stem from a human donor in a cohort sampled during active COVID-19. Both conserved end residues are part of each CDR3. Fields, in order: CDR3 protein, CDR3 DNA, V gene, D gene, J gene, clone size. The D gene is left open where the match is weak. Not every row has a clone size; where given, it reads once, few, many or a size class.

CSASPSTNEKLFF,TGCAGTGCTAGTCCCTCAACTAATGAAAAACTGTTTTTT,TRBV20-1,.,TRBJ1-4,.
CASSPKEGSSYNEQFF,TGTGCCAGCAGCCCTAAGGAGGGAAGCTCCTACAATGAGCAGTTCTTC,TRBV9,.,TRBJ2-1,.
CSVAVGAGENQPQHF,TGCAGCGTCGCTGTTGGGGCGGGAGAAAATCAGCCCCAGCATTTT,TRBV29-1,.,TRBJ1-5,.
CASSLADRARDEQFF,TGTGCCAGCAGCTTGGCGGACAGGGCCAGGGATGAGCAGTTCTTC,TRBV7-2,TRBD1,TRBJ2-1,.
CASTGGRYEQYF,TGTGCCAGCACGGGGGGCCGCTACGAGCAGTACTTC,TRBV2,.,TRBJ2-7,.
CASSQDPSFGLAGLKTQYF,TGTGCCAGCAGCCAAGATCCCTCTTTCGGACTAGCGGGGTTGAAGACCCAGTACTTC,TRBV4-2,TRBD2,TRBJ2-5,few
CASSPEGQGSEQYF,TGTGCCAGTAGTCCCGAGGGACAGGGAAGCGAGCAGTACTTC,TRBV19,TRBD1,TRBJ2-7,few
CAWRSSNYGTDTQYF,TGTGCCTGGAGGTCCTCAAACTATGGCACAGATACGCAGTATTTT,TRBV30,.,TRBJ2-3,.
CASSYETSGSMSDTQYF,TGTGCCAGCAGCTACGAGACTAGCGGGAGTATGTCAGATACGCAGTATTTT,TRBV5-4,TRBD2,TRBJ2-3,.
CASSFDYRGRGETQYF,TGCGCCAGCAGCTTCGACTACAGGGGTAGAGGAGAGACCCAGTACTTC,TRBV5-1,TRBD1,TRBJ2-5,.
CASSFSGNYEQFF,TGTGCCAGCAGTTTTAGCGGGAACTATGAGCAGTTCTTC,TRBV12-3/TRBV12-4,TRBD2,TRBJ2-1,.
CASSPGTSGRTTSYEQYF,TGTGCCAGCAGTCCCGGGACTAGCGGGAGGACAACCTCCTACGAGCAGTACTTC,TRBV6-2/TRBV6-3,TRBD2,TRBJ2-7,.
CASSLAGDLHTDTQYF,TGTGCCAGCAGCTTGGCCGGGGACTTACACACAGATACGCAGTATTTT,TRBV5-4,.,TRBJ2-3,.
CASSITGGGRNTEAFF,TGTGCCAGCAGCATCACAGGGGGCGGGAGGAACACTGAAGCTTTCTTT,TRBV7-8,TRBD1,TRBJ1-1,.
CASSTGGLAGTYEQYF,TGTGCCAGTAGTACGGGGGGACTAGCGGGAACGTACGAGCAGTACTTC,TRBV19,TRBD2,TRBJ2-7,.
CASSFLLAQETQYF,TGTGCCAGCAGCTTTTTATTAGCACAAGAGACCCAGTACTTC,TRBV5-6,.,TRBJ2-5,.
CASSQDYGGSYNEQFF,TGTGCCAGCAGCCAAGACTACGGCGGATCCTACAATGAGCAGTTCTTC,TRBV3-1/TRBV3-2,.,TRBJ2-1,.
CATSLYSGNTIYF,TGTGCCACCAGCTTGTACTCTGGAAACACCATATATTTT,TRBV15,.,TRBJ1-3,.
CASSATGYGYTF,TGTGCCAGCAGTGCCACAGGGTATGGCTACACCTTC,TRBV28,.,TRBJ1-2,.
CASRNGSRDEQYF,TGTGCCAGTAGGAACGGGAGCCGGGACGAGCAGTACTTC,TRBV19,.,TRBJ2-7,.
CASSLGLGADTQYF,TGTGCCAGCAGCTTAGGGTTAGGGGCAGATACGCAGTATTTT,TRBV7-2,.,TRBJ2-3,.
CASSFRGIQGGQPQHF,TGTGCCAGCAGTTTTAGAGGAATTCAGGGCGGTCAGCCCCAGCATTTT,TRBV28,.,TRBJ1-5,few